This TCR beta chain emerged from a study of regulatory and conventional T cells in RAG deficiency. Findings and limits, study-wide: In Omenn syndrome, Treg and Tconv repertoires overlapped >90%.

A note on this clone: The antigen remains undetermined.

The assay was immunoSEQ multiplex PCR, and TCRdb's table has in-frame clones only and misses some. The sample consists of around 29,000 clones, around nine tenths of them appearing once. The sorted regulatory T cells were CD4+, CD25-high and CD127-low, with genomic DNA sequenced. There are 14 residues in the CDR3. CDR1 is SNHLY, CDR2 FYNNEI, per germline. Trimming removed 5 bases from V and 3 bases from J; junction bases left unmatched: 5. The same sample was also used in a study of regulatory T cells. That paper adds: The primer mix had 52 TRBV and 13 TRBJ primers. In patients, unique TRB V-J pairs were restricted and V/J usage skewed, especially in Tregs.

Material for sequencing was Tregs sorted from blood. This chain joins TRBV2 and TRBJ2-3; TRBD2 agrees at 7 bases. This clonotype was obtained from a human donor in good health. CDR3 sequence: CASSLGLVTDTQYF. CDR3 DNA: TGTGCCAGCAGTCTCGGACTAGTAACAGATACGCAGTATTTT.